These 12 T cell receptor beta chains were all obtained from the same sample, sequenced in a study of shared clonotypes between healthy human individuals. Measured with immunoSEQ multiplex PCR; TCRdb has only the in-frame clones, and not every one. The data show more than 400,000 clones, about 72% seen once. Input material: PBMCs. Receptors originate from a woman aged 40-49 years in good health. Some clones in this sample may be carry-over from other donors' samples.

This chain connects TRBV19 to TRBJ2-1; D tentatively reads TRBD1 or TRBD2 (5 bases each). Germline loops: CDR1 LNHDA, CDR2 SQIVND (reference sequence). The CDR3 is 12 amino acids. Trimming took 10 bases from V and 4 from J, leaving 11 bases between them. This CDR3 is CATGTSYNEQFF. DNA of the CDR3: TGTGCCACCGGGACGTCATACAATGAGCAGTTCTTC.

This clone is a singleton in its sample. This chain links TRBV29-1 with TRBJ2-7; D gene ambiguous. V was clipped by 5 bases and J by 1 base, with 12 bases between them. Germline V lookup: CDR1 SQVTM, CDR2 ANQGSEA. The CDR3 is made up of 13 amino acids. The CDR3 region has the DNA TGCAGCGTTTCGTCGCAATTTTCCTACGAGCAGTACTTC. This sequence encodes CSVSSQFSYEQYF.

The chain joins TRBV10-3 to TRBJ1-6; possible D gene TRBD1, 6 bases. CDR3 length: 15 amino acids. Per the germline V gene, CDR1 is ENHRY and CDR2 is SYGVKD. The V and J ends lost 2 bases and 7 bases respectively, with 12 bases between them. DNA of the CDR3: TGTGCCATCAGTGAGCGCGGGGGCCGGAATTCACCCCTCCACTTT. As protein: CAISERGGRNSPLHF.

This clone was seen a single time. The gene calls are TRBV11-2 and TRBJ2-2; D is possibly TRBD2 (6 bases). CDR1 and CDR2 from the germline V gene are SGHAT and FQNNGV. The CDR3 sequence is 13 residues long. V gave up 3 bases and J gave up 4 bases, with 6 bases separating them. CDR3 DNA sequence: TGTGCCAGCAGCTTTAGCGGCACCGGGGAGCTGTTTTTT. It yields the protein CASSFSGTGELFF.

The chain recombines TRBV7-9 with TRBJ1-5; D is unresolved. This CDR3 contains 14 residues. The germline V and J ends were trimmed by 4 bases and 1 base, with 8 bases remaining between them. Germline CDR1 SEHNR, CDR2 FQNEAQ (reference sequence). The CDR3 sequence is CASSSTGSNQPQHF. DNA for the CDR3: TGTGCCAGCAGCTCGACGGGAAGCAATCAGCCCCAGCATTTT.

This chain connects TRBV4-3 to TRBJ2-7; 9 bases line up with TRBD2. The CDR3 loop spans 14 amino acids. The junction had 4 bases not matched to a gene; V was cut back by 1 base and J by 6 bases. Germline V CDR1 and CDR2: LGHNA, YSLEER. CDR3: CASSQGLAEVEQYF. The CDR3 nucleotides are TGCGCCAGCAGCCAAGGACTAGCGGAGGTCGAGCAGTACTTC.

The V and J genes are TRBV5-1 and TRBJ2-1, with D perhaps TRBD2 (5 bases). The V gene lost 2 bases and the J gene lost 5 bases, with 8 bases spanning the gap. Germline CDR1 is SGHRS and CDR2 is YFSETQ. The CDR3 extends over 13 amino acids. CDR3 loop: CASSLVGDNEQFF. DNA of the CDR3: TGCGCCAGCAGCTTAGTCGGGGACAATGAGCAGTTCTTC.

V usage is TRBV2 and J usage is TRBJ2-2; D ambiguous. Between the trimmed V and J ends, which lost 7 bases and 0 bases, there was a span of 12 bases. The CDR3 consists of 15 residues. CDR1 SNHLY and CDR2 FYNNEI come from the germline V gene. In DNA form, the CDR3 reads TGTGCCAGCACCCCCGAACCAGCGAACACCGGGGAGCTGTTTTTT. Protein sequence: CASTPEPANTGELFF. Complete variable domain (other parts from reference TRBV2 and TRBJ2-2): EPEVTQTPSHQVTQMGQEVILRCVPISNHLYFYWYRQILGQKVEFLVSFYNNEISEKSEIFDDQFSVERPDGSNFTLKIRSTKLEDSAMYFCASTPEPANTGELFFGEGSRLTVL.

In its sample, this clone was seen once. The chain uses TRBV7-2 and TRBJ1-4; TRBD1 is a possible D gene (5 bases). The CDR3 has 13 amino acids. Trimming removed 5 bases at V and 7 bases at J, with 11 bases between. Germline assignment: CDR1 SGHTA and CDR2 FQGNSA. DNA for the CDR3: TGTGCCAGCAGCCGGCCCGGGGGTGAAAAACTGTTTTTT. This gives the protein CASSRPGGEKLFF.

Concerning this clone itself: The junction and the germline gene differ at one end; a read error may be behind it. The chain links TRBV23-1 to TRBJ1-1; D possibly corresponds to TRBD1 (6 bases). TRBV23-1 is reported as an ORF; its role is uncertain. The CDR3 totals 18 residues. The CDR3 region has the DNA TGCGCCAGCAGTCAGGCAGGGGACCTGAATGGACTGAACACTGAAGCTCTCTTT. This codes for CASSQAGDLNGLNTEALF.

This chain connects TRBV6-1 to TRBJ2-7, with a weak D call TRBD2 (5 bases). The CDR3 extends over 16 amino acids. Germline values: CDR1 MNHNS, CDR2 SASEGT. V lost 0 bases to trimming and J lost 0 bases, with 12 bases between them. CDR3 sequence: CASSEARGRTSYEQYF. The CDR3 DNA reads as TGTGCCAGCAGTGAAGCACGGGGAAGGACCTCCTACGAGCAGTACTTC.

Comments on this clone: A far larger clone differs by one base, so this is likely a read error. The V and J genes are TRBV5-1 and TRBJ2-4, with D perhaps TRBD2 (5 bases). Germline V gives CDR1 SGHRS, CDR2 YFSETQ. The CDR3 sequence is 15 residues long. CDR3 in amino acids: CTSSLEGQPGNIQYF. In DNA, the CDR3 is TGCACCAGCAGCCTAGAGGGCCAACCCGGAAACATTCAGTACTTC.